A single sample is the source of the 8 T cell receptor beta chains below, sequenced in a study of blood T cells in healthy people across ages (dated by TCRdb to between 2015 and 2017). Libraries were constructed by 5' RACE. Sequenced using an Illumina HiSeq 2500. A second PCR of roughly 7 to 12 cycles was performed with a sample-barcoded 5' primer and a J-beta primer mix. The raw public data were reprocessed by TCRdb itself: fastp quality trimming at Q25, MiXCR clonotype calling, in-frame beta chains only. Records with the same CDR3 protein are collapsed into one entry carrying the most frequent genes and DNA. A total of some 1,500,000 distinct CDR3 sequences appear in this sample, approximately 42% of them only once. The ten most abundant clones make up about 4% of the sample. Specimen: blood. The receptors stem from a woman in her late teens or twenties in good health.

This clonotype occurred a few times. The V gene is TRBV29-1, the J gene TRBJ1-1; no definite D call. The length of the CDR3 is 11 residues. V was shortened by 4 bases and J by 7 bases, with 10 bases between the two germline ends. The V gene's germline CDR1 is SQVTM and CDR2 ANQGSEA. Here the CDR3 reads CSVATGLEAFF. In DNA form, the CDR3 reads TGCAGCGTTGCCACCGGCCTTGAAGCTTTCTTT. Filled out from reference TRBV29-1 and TRBJ1-1, the complete variable domain reads SAVISQKPSRDICQRGTSLTIQCQVDSQVTMMFWYRQQPGQSLTLIATANQGSEATYESGFVIDKFPISRPNLTFSTLTVSNMSPEDSSIYLCSVATGLEAFFGQGTRLTVV.

The chain recombines TRBV7-9 with TRBJ1-1; D not certain. Deletions cut 2 bases from V and 1 base from J, with 14 bases between. This CDR3 is built from 16 residues. CDR1 and CDR2 from the germline V gene are SEHNR and FQNEAQ (reference sequence). The CDR3: CASSLFQYGSNTEAFF. As DNA, the CDR3 is TGTGCCAGCAGCTTATTCCAATACGGATCGAACACTGAAGCTTTCTTT.

The chain combines TRBV12-3 or TRBV12-4 with TRBJ1-2; no clear D. The CDR3 runs to 13 residues. Trimming took 2 bases from V and 6 from J, leaving 10 bases between them. This CDR3 reads CASSLLYLHGYTF. For the CDR3, the DNA is TGTGCCAGCAGTTTACTCTATCTTCATGGCTACACCTTC.

The V and J genes are TRBV29-1 and TRBJ2-2; D not resolved. Per the germline V gene, CDR1 is SQVTM and CDR2 is ANQGSEA. There are 12 residues in the CDR3. The chain's CDR3 is CGFRGNTGELFF. The CDR3 DNA sequence: TGCGGCTTTCGTGGGAACACCGGGGAGCTGTTTTTT.

This chain joins TRBV7-9 and TRBJ1-1; D is unresolved. Germline V gives CDR1 SEHNR, CDR2 FQNEAQ (reference sequence). Trimming took 0 bases from V and 4 from J, leaving 9 bases between them. The CDR3 has 14 amino acids. The CDR3, as DNA: TGTGCCAGCAGCTTAGCAGCGCCGGGCACTGAAGCTTTCTTT. It specifies CASSLAAPGTEAFF.

This clonotype was recorded a few times. The CDR3 DNA follows: TGCGCCAGCAGCTTTAGGGGTGTACCTTTCTTT. This translates into CASSFRGVPFF. The chain employs TRBV5-1 and TRBJ1-1; TRBD1 is a possible D gene (5 bases). Germline V gives CDR1 SGHRS, CDR2 YFSETQ. V dropped 2 bases and J dropped 12 bases, with 11 bases sitting between them. CDR3 length: 11 residues.

This clonotype was seen many times. The chain has TRBV27 and TRBJ2-3; either TRBD1 or TRBD2 may supply D (5 bases each). V lost 3 bases to trimming and J lost 3 bases, with 10 bases between them. CDR1 and CDR2 (germline): MNHEY, SMNVEV (reference sequence). The CDR3 contains 14 residues. CDR3 DNA: TGTGCCAGCAGTTTTCAGGGCGGGACAGATACGCAGTATTTT. Protein product: CASSFQGGTDTQYF.

This clonotype was detected a few times. The genes are TRBV9 and TRBJ2-3; D is tentatively TRBD1 or TRBD2 (5 bases each). The CDR3 consists of 17 residues. Germline CDR1 and CDR2: SGDLS and YYNGEE. The germline V and J ends were trimmed by 4 bases and 8 bases, with 26 bases remaining between them. CDR3 in DNA: TGTGCCAGCAGCTCACCCCGGGGTGGGGCGGATGGAGTTACGCAGTATTTT. It specifies CASSSPRGGADGVTQYF.